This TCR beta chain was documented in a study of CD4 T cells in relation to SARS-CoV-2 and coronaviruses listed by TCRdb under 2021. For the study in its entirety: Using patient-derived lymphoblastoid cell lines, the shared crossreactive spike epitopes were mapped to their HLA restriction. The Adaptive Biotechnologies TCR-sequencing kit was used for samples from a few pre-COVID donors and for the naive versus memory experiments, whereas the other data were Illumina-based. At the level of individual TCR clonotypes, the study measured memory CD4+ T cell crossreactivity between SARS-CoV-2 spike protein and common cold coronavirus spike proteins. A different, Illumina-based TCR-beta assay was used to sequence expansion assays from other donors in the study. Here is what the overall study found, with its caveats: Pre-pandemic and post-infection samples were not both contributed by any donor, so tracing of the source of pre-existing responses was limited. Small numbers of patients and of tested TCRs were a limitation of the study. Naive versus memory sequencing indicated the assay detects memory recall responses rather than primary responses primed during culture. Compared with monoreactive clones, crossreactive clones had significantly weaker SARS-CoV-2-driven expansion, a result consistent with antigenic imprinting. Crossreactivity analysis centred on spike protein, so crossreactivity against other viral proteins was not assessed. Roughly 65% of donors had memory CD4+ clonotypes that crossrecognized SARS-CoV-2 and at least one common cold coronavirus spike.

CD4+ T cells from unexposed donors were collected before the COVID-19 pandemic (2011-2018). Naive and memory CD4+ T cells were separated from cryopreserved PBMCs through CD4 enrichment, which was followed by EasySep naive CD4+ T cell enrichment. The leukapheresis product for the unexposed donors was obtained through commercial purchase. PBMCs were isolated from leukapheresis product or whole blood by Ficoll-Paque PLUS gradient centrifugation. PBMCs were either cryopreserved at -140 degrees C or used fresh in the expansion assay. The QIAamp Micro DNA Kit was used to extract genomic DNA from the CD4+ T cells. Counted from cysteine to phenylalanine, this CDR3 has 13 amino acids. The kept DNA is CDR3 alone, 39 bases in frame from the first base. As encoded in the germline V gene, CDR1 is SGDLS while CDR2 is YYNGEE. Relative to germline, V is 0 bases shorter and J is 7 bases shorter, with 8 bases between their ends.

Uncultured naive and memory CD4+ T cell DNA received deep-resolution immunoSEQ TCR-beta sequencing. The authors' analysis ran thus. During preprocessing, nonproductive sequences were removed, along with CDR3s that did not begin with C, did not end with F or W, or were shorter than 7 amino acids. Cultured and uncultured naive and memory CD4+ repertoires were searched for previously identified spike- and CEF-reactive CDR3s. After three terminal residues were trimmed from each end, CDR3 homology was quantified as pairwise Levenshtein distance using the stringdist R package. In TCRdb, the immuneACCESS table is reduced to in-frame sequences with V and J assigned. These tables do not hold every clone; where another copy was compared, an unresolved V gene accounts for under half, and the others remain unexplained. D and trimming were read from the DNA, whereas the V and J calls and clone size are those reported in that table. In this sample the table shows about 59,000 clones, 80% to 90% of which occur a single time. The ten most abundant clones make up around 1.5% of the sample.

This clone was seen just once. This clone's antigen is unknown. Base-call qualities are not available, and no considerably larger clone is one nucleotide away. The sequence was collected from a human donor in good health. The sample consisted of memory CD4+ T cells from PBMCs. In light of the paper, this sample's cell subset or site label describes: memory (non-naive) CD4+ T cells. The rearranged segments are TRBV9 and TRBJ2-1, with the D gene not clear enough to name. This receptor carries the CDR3 CASSVGFANEQFF. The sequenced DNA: TGTGCCAGCAGCGTAGGGTTCGCGAATGAGCAGTTCTTC.